This section outlines one T cell receptor (beta chain) sequence together with its context. The target antigen is unknown. Time point indicated: newly diagnosed GD, antithyroid drugs for less than 3 months. From PBMCs, RNA was extracted and then used to make the TCR library. This record comes from a study of regulatory T cells in long-lasting Graves disease. Points from the study as a whole: Patients whose Graves' disease persisted exhibited lower TCR diversity than those newly diagnosed.

Combining iRepertoire HTBI primers with Arm-PCR of CDR3 regions, the authors built TCR beta libraries. TCRdb reprocessed the multiplex PCR reads via MiXCR and lists one record per CDR3 protein. Of some 600,000 distinct CDR3 sequences listed, roughly 15% were seen once; the top ten hold 12%. The CDR3 sequence is 14 residues long. Trimming took off 0 bases at V and 5 bases at J, with 10 bases between the two ends. Per germline, CDR1 SGHRS and CDR2 YFSETQ. The sample also formed part of further work on T cells in Graves' hyperthyroidism and ophthalmopathy. That paper adds: Graves' hyperthyroidism is called stable when ophthalmopathy does not progress within 18 months. During a first-round RT-PCR of the TCR CDR3, the HTBI primer set was used.

This TCR was recovered from a man aged 18 to 35 with Graves disease. This material consisted of peripheral blood mononuclear cells (PBMCs), taken at new diagnosis, from a patient treated with antithyroid drugs. The chain recombines TRBV5-1 with TRBJ2-3; D not resolved. In DNA, the CDR3 is TGCGCCAGCAGCTTGGACGGCAGGATAGATACGCAGTATTTT. As protein: CASSLDGRIDTQYF. Based on the CDR3 plus reference TRBV5-1 and TRBJ2-3, the full variable domain is KAGVTQTPRYLIKTRGQQVTLSCSPISGHRSVSWYQQTPGQGLQFLFEYFSETQRNKGNFPGRFSGRQFSNSRSEMNVSTLELGDSALYLCASSLDGRIDTQYFGPGTRLTVL.